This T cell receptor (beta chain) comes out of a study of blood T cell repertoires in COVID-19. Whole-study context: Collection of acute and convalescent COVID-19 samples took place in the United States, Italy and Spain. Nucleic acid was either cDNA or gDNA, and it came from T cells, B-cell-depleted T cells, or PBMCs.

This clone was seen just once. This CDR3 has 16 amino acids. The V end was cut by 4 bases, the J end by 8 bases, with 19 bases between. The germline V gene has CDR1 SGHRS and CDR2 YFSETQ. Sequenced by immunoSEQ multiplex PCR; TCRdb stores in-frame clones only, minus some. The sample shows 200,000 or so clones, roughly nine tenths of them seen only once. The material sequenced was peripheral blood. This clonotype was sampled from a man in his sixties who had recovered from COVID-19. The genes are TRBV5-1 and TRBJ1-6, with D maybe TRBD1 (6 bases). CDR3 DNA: TGCGCCAGCAGCCCCGGACAGACATATAAGGATTCACCCCTCCACTTT. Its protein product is CASSPGQTYKDSPLHF.